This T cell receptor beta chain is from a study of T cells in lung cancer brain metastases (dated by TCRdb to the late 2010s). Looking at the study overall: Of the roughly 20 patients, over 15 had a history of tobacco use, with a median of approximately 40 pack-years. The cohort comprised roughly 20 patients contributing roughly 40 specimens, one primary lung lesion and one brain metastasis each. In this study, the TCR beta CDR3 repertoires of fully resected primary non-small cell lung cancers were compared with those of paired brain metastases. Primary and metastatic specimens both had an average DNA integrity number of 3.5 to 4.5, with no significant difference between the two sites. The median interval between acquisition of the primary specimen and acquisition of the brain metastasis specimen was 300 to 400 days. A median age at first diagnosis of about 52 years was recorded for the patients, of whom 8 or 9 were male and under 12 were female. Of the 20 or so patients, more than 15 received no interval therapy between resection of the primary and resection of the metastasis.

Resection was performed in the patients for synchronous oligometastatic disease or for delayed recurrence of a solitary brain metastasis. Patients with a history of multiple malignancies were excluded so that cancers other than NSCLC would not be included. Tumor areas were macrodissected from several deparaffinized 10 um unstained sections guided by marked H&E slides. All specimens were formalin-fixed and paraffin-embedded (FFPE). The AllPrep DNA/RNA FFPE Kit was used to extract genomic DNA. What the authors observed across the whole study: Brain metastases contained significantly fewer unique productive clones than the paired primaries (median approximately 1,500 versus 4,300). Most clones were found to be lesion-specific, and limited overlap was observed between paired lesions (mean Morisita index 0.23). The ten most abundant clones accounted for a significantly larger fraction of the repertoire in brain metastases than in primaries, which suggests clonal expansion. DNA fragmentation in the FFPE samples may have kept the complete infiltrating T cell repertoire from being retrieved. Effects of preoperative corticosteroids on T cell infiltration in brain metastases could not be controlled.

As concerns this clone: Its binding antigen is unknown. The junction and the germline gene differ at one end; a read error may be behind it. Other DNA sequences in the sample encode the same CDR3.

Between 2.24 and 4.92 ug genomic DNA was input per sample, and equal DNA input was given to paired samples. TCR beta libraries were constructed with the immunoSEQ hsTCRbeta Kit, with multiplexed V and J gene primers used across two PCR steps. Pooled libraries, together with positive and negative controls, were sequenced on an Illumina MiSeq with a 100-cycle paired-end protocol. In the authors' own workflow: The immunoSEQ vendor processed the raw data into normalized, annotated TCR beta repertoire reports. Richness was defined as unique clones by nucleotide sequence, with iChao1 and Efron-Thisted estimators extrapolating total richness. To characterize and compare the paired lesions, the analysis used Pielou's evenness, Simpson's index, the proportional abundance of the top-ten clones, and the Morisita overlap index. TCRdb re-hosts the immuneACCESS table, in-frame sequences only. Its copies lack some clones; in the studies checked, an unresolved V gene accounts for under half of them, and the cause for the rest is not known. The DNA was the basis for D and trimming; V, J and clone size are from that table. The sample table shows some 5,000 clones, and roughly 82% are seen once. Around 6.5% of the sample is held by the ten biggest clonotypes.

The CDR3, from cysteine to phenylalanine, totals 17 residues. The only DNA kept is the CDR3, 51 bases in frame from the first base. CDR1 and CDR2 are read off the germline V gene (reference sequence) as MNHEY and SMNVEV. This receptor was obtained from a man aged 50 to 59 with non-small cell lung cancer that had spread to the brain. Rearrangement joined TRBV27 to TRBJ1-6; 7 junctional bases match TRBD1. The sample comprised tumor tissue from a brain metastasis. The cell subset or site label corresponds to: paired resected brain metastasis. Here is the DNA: TGTGCCAGCAGTTCAACTGCCGGGACAGTTTATAATTCACCCCTCCATTTT. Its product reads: CASSSTAGTVYNSPLHF.